This passage covers 9 T cell receptor beta chains from one sample sequenced in a study of blood T cell repertoires in COVID-19. TCRdb's copy holds only in-frame clones and misses some; the assay was immunoSEQ multiplex PCR. The sample holds roughly 60,000 clones; roughly 90% are singletons and the top ten take around 8.5%. The specimen sequenced was peripheral blood. These receptors all come from a man aged 55 to 70 with active COVID-19.

This chain joins TRBV18 and TRBJ2-3; TRBD1 might be the D (5 bases). Germline V gene lookup returns CDR1 KGHSH and CDR2 LQKENI. The CDR3 has 12 amino acids. Trimming cost V 4 bases and J 5 bases, with 7 bases left between them. The DNA of the CDR3 is TGTGCCAGCTCACAAAGGGGAGATACGCAGTATTTT. This sequence encodes CASSQRGDTQYF.

The chain recombines TRBV27 with TRBJ2-7; 11 positions match TRBD2. With V trimmed by 6 bases and J by 9 bases, 10 bases remained unmatched. Germline V gene lookup returns CDR1 MNHEY and CDR2 SMNVEV (reference sequence). The CDR3 runs to 14 residues. CDR3 DNA sequence: TGTGCCAGCAGCCCGCTACTAGCGGGAGTCTGGCAGTACTTC. Its protein is CASSPLLAGVWQYF.

The chain uses TRBV18 and TRBJ1-3, with D uncertain. Between the trimmed V and J ends, which lost 0 bases and 0 bases, there was a span of 6 bases. Germline CDR1 reads KGHSH; CDR2 reads LQKENI. The CDR3 runs 15 residues. The CDR3 DNA reads TGTGCCAGCTCACCACCCCAGTTCTCTGGAAACACCATATATTTT. Protein: CASSPPQFSGNTIYF.

This sequence joins TRBV30 and TRBJ1-2; 9 bases align to TRBD1. CDR1 and CDR2 from the germline V gene are GTSNPN and SVGIG (reference sequence). The CDR3 is 15 amino acids. After removal of 2 bases from V and 8 bases from J, the junction contained 12 bases not matched to a gene. CDR3 in DNA: TGTGCCTGGAGTTTAAGACAGGGGGATTCGGGGGGCTACACCTTC. This sequence encodes CAWSLRQGDSGGYTF. Full variable domain (missing parts from reference TRBV30 and TRBJ1-2): SQTIHQWPATLVQPVGSPLSLECTVEGTSNPNLYWYRQAAGRGLQLLFYSVGIGQISSEVPQNLSASRPQDRQFILSSKKLLLSDSGFYLCAWSLRQGDSGGYTFGSGTRLTVV.

The V gene is TRBV11-2, the J gene TRBJ2-3; D is undetermined. V was trimmed by 5 bases and J by 0 bases, leaving 12 bases between them. The CDR3 runs 15 residues. Germline CDR1 SGHAT, CDR2 FQNNGV. The chain's CDR3 is CASSPPLRSTDTQYF. In DNA form, the CDR3 reads TGTGCCAGCAGCCCTCCCCTGCGGAGCACAGATACGCAGTATTTT.

The chain is built from TRBV19 and TRBJ2-7, with 12 bases that match TRBD2. CDR3 length equals 13 residues. Unmatched junction bases numbered 2, after V lost 5 bases and J lost 6 bases. Per germline, CDR1 LNHDA and CDR2 SQIVND (reference sequence). The CDR3 nucleotides are TGTGCCAGTAGTCTAGCGGGAGGGCTCGAGCAGTACTTC. It encodes CASSLAGGLEQYF.

J is TRBJ2-3 and V is TRBV30; perhaps TRBD2 as D (5 bases). The CDR3 loop spans 14 amino acids. CDR1 GTSNPN and CDR2 SVGIG come from the germline V gene (reference sequence). V was clipped by 8 bases and J by 2 bases, with 17 bases between them. CDR3 loop: CAKRRRGITDTQYF. The CDR3 nucleotides read TGTGCCAAGAGAAGACGGGGTATCACAGATACGCAGTATTTT.

Only one count was recorded for this clone. The J gene is TRBJ2-7, the V gene TRBV5-6; tentatively, D is TRBD1 (6 bases). V gave up 2 bases and J gave up 5 bases, with 8 bases separating them. This CDR3 comprises 12 residues. Germline assignment: CDR1 SGHDT and CDR2 YYEEEE. The CDR3 loop is CASSFYRDEQYF. The CDR3 DNA sequence: TGTGCCAGCAGCTTTTACAGGGACGAGCAGTACTTC.

The rearrangement links TRBV7-9 to TRBJ2-7; D is possibly TRBD1 (6 bases). CDR1 is SEHNR and CDR2 is FQNEAQ in the germline V gene (reference sequence). V lost 4 bases and J lost 4, with 14 bases in between. This CDR3 comprises 14 residues. This chain's CDR3 is CASSSTGSGYEQYF. The CDR3 nucleotides are TGTGCCAGCAGCTCGACAGGTTCGGGGTACGAGCAGTACTTC.